This T cell receptor (beta chain) appears in the sequencing data of a study of T cells in Graves' hyperthyroidism and ophthalmopathy. TCR beta CDR3 regions were amplified from RNA. The primer set for the first-round RT-PCR of the TCR CDR3 was HTBI. One entry per CDR3 protein, called by TCRdb with MiXCR from the multiplex PCR reads. The sample lists approximately 640,000 distinct CDR3 sequences, over 40% occurring once. The germline V gene encodes CDR1 WNHNN and CDR2 SYGVQD (reference sequence). V lost 6 bases and J 0 bases, leaving 16 bases between the germline ends. The CDR3 is 16 amino acids. What was sequenced was peripheral blood or thyroid tissue (not recorded which). V usage is TRBV10-1 and J usage is TRBJ2-3; D is perhaps TRBD1 (5 bases). The sequence came from an adult man with Graves' disease, either hyperthyroidism or ophthalmopathy (not recorded which). This CDR3 reads CASSDFRDPSTDTQYF. The CDR3 DNA reads TGCGCCAGCAGCGATTTCAGGGATCCTAGCACAGATACGCAGTATTTT.